Following are 32 T cell receptor beta chains from one sample sequenced in a study of T cell responses to AZD1222 COVID-19 vaccine. The assay was immunoSEQ multiplex PCR, and TCRdb's table has in-frame clones only and misses some. This repertoire shows 150,000 to 200,000 clones, about 92% found once; its top ten account for 2.6%. The sample consisted of peripheral blood, taken on day 0 of AZD1222 vaccination. Receptors were obtained from an adult in good health.

On this clone: Other DNA sequences within the sample encode an identical CDR3. V is TRBV6-5 and J is TRBJ2-7; D call uncertain. The germline V gene has CDR1 MNHEY and CDR2 SVGAGI. CDR3 length equals 13 residues. The V end was cut by 0 bases, the J end by 2 bases, with 5 bases between. CDR3 in amino acids: CASSYSGPYEQYF. The CDR3 DNA reads TGTGCCAGCAGTTACTCGGGCCCCTACGAGCAGTACTTC.

This chain joins TRBV5-6 and TRBJ1-5, with 11 positions matching TRBD1. V dropped 6 bases and J dropped 6; count of bases not matched to a gene: 11. Germline CDR1 and CDR2: SGHDT and YYEEEE. This CDR3 spans 16 amino acids. CDR3 sequence reads: CASTLRTGTGGQPQHF. In nucleotides, the CDR3 is TGTGCCAGCACCCTCAGGACCGGGACAGGGGGTCAGCCCCAGCATTTT.

V usage is TRBV19 and J usage is TRBJ1-1; no firm D call. The germline V and J ends were trimmed by 5 bases and 1 base, with 11 bases remaining between them. Germline V lookup: CDR1 LNHDA, CDR2 SQIVND (reference sequence). The CDR3 is 14 amino acids. Here the CDR3 reads CASSPRGANTEAFF. The CDR3 DNA follows: TGTGCCAGTAGTCCCCGTGGAGCGAACACTGAAGCTTTCTTT.

In this sample, this clone turned up a few times. CDR3 in DNA: TGCGCCAGCAGCTTGGTTGGGGGAACCGGGGAGCTGTTTTTT. It yields the protein CASSLVGGTGELFF. The chain combines TRBV5-1 with TRBJ2-2; D is tentatively TRBD1 or TRBD2 (5 bases each). Between the trimmed V and J ends, which lost 0 bases and 5 bases, there was a span of 8 bases. Germline CDR1 reads SGHRS; CDR2 reads YFSETQ. This CDR3 spans 14 amino acids.

The chain has TRBV30 and TRBJ2-1; D is possibly TRBD2 (5 bases). Germline V CDR1 and CDR2: GTSNPN, SVGIG (reference sequence). V gave up 5 bases and J gave up 8 bases, with 10 bases separating them. This CDR3 region has 11 residues. In nucleotides, the CDR3 is TGTGCCTGGGCCAAGAGGGATGAGCAGTTCTTC. Encoded protein: CAWAKRDEQFF.

The chain is built from TRBV19 and TRBJ2-3; a possible D gene is TRBD1 (5 bases). This CDR3 spans 15 amino acids. Per germline, CDR1 LNHDA and CDR2 SQIVND (reference sequence). Trimming removed 7 bases from V and 1 base from J, with 15 bases in between. The CDR3 DNA reads TGTGCCAGTACCGAAATGGGCAGGGGCACAGATACGCAGTATTTT. It is translated as CASTEMGRGTDTQYF.

The chain combines TRBV27 with TRBJ2-7; 8 bases fit TRBD1. Trimming took 5 bases from V and 4 from J; bases not matched to a gene: 4. CDR1 is MNHEY, CDR2 SMNVEV, per germline (reference sequence). The CDR3 has 13 residues. The CDR3 DNA reads TGTGCCAGCAGTCTACAGGGGGGATACGAGCAGTACTTC. Residues: CASSLQGGYEQYF.

The V call is TRBV5-1, the J call TRBJ1-2; D is unclear. The CDR3 extends over 14 amino acids. The ends were cut back, 1 base at V and 2 bases at J, with 9 bases in the middle. Germline CDR1 is SGHRS and CDR2 is YFSETQ. For the CDR3, the DNA is TGCGCCAGCAGCTTGAAGGAAGGCAACTATGGCTACACCTTC. This gives the protein CASSLKEGNYGYTF.

This sequence joins TRBV27 and TRBJ1-2; a weak D match, TRBD1 (5 bases). In germline, CDR1 is MNHEY, CDR2 SMNVEV (reference sequence). The V and J ends lost 5 bases and 8 bases respectively, with 18 bases between them. The CDR3 is 14 residues long. The CDR3 coding sequence is TGTGCCAGCAGTGAGACAGTTCCCTCTATGGGCTACACCTTC. Translated: CASSETVPSMGYTF.

The chain joins TRBV6-5 to TRBJ2-7, with 13 bases identical to TRBD2. The CDR3 is made up of 16 amino acids. Germline values: CDR1 MNHEY, CDR2 SVGAGI. The V segment lost 4 bases and the J segment 6 bases; nucleotides outside the gene matches: 9. The CDR3 sequence is CASSLGLAGSAGEQYF. CDR3 coding DNA: TGTGCCAGCAGTTTGGGACTAGCGGGGTCTGCCGGCGAGCAGTACTTC.

The gene calls are TRBV12-3 or TRBV12-4 and TRBJ1-1, with D maybe TRBD1 (6 bases). This CDR3 contains 13 residues. Between the trimmed V and J ends, which lost 3 bases and 11 bases, there was a span of 16 bases. The CDR3: CASSFPRGTRAFF. CDR3 in DNA: TGTGCCAGCAGTTTCCCGAGGGGGACTAGGGCTTTCTTT.

V usage is TRBV6-5 and J usage is TRBJ1-2; D unclear. Looked up from germline, CDR1 is MNHEY and CDR2 is SVGAGI. The CDR3 runs 10 residues. V shed 9 bases and J shed 8 bases, with 10 bases lying between them. In nucleotides, the CDR3 is TGTGCCAGTCTTGCGTGGGGCTACACCTTC. As protein: CASLAWGYTF.

The chain employs TRBV5-8 and TRBJ2-7; TRBD2 matches at 7 bases. The ends lost 1 base at V and 5 bases at J; junction bases unmatched: 9. CDR3 length: 15 residues. Germline assignment: CDR1 SGHTS and CDR2 YDEGEE. This CDR3 reads CASSLIGGSRHEQYF. The CDR3 DNA reads as TGTGCCAGCAGCTTGATTGGCGGGAGTCGGCACGAGCAGTACTTC.

CDR3: CSVGGLNYGYTF. CDR3 DNA: TGCAGCGTTGGAGGCTTAAACTATGGCTACACCTTC. The V and J genes are TRBV29-1 and TRBJ1-2; no clear D. This CDR3 region has 12 residues. The V gene's germline CDR1 is SQVTM and CDR2 ANQGSEA. Trimming removed 4 bases at V and 2 bases at J, with 8 bases between.

This clone appeared once. J is TRBJ1-2 and V is TRBV7-9; D possibly corresponds to TRBD1 (6 bases). The V and J ends lost 4 bases and 7 bases respectively, with 13 bases between them. This CDR3 contains 13 residues. CDR1 and CDR2 (germline): SEHNR, FQNEAQ (reference sequence). The CDR3 here is CASSSDRQGGYTF. The CDR3 DNA is TGTGCCAGCAGCTCAGACAGGCAGGGTGGCTACACCTTC.

This rearrangement joins TRBV4-1 to TRBJ1-2; D is unclear. The CDR3 runs 14 residues. V was trimmed by 1 base and J by 6 bases, leaving 12 bases between them. Germline CDR1 and CDR2: MGHRA and YSYEKL. DNA of the CDR3: TGCGCCAGCAGCCAAGGACTCCCTGGAGATGGCTACACCTTC. Residues: CASSQGLPGDGYTF.

In this sample, this clone turned up once. The chain has TRBV5-6 and TRBJ1-2; no clear D. V was cut by 0 bases and J by 0 bases, with 12 bases left in between. In germline, CDR1 is SGHDT, CDR2 YYEEEE. This CDR3 is built from 16 residues. The CDR3 bases are TGTGCCAGCAGCTTGGTTCCCGGGTTTACTAACTATGGCTACACCTTC. Amino acids: CASSLVPGFTNYGYTF.

The rearrangement uses TRBV2 and TRBJ1-6, with D maybe TRBD1 (5 bases). The CDR3 consists of 14 residues. V was shortened by 8 bases and J by 5 bases, with 13 bases between the two germline ends. Germline V lookup: CDR1 SNHLY, CDR2 FYNNEI. Written as DNA, the CDR3 is TGTGCCAGCGGCTCCGGGACGGATAATTCACCCCTCCACTTT. Amino acid sequence: CASGSGTDNSPLHF.

The V gene is TRBV6-5, the J gene TRBJ2-7; D not certain. The germline CDR1 and CDR2 sequences are MNHEY and SVGAGI. Trimming took off 0 bases at V and 3 bases at J, with 6 bases between the two ends. This CDR3 spans 13 amino acids. The CDR3 sequence: CASSYSFDYEQYF. The CDR3, as DNA: TGTGCCAGCAGTTACTCGTTCGACTACGAGCAGTACTTC.

This chain links TRBV19 with TRBJ1-2; 11 bases are shared with TRBD1. This CDR3 region has 13 residues. After removal of 9 bases from V and 1 base from J, the junction contained 1 base not matched to a gene. Germline V gives CDR1 LNHDA, CDR2 SQIVND (reference sequence). DNA for the CDR3: TGTGCCAGCGGGACAGGGGGTAACTATGGCTACACCTTC. It yields the protein CASGTGGNYGYTF.

The chain is built from TRBV5-6 and TRBJ1-1, with 7 nucleotides matching TRBD1. Germline loops: CDR1 SGHDT, CDR2 YYEEEE. The CDR3 totals 13 residues. V dropped 3 bases and J dropped 4; count of bases not matched to a gene: 3. DNA for the CDR3: TGTGCCAGCAGCTCTAGACAGGGCACTGAAGCTTTCTTT. This gives the protein CASSSRQGTEAFF.

V gene TRBV15 combines with J gene TRBJ2-1; TRBD2 agrees at 7 bases. Germline CDR1 is LNHNV and CDR2 is YYDKDF (reference sequence). Trimming cost V 0 bases and J 4 bases; bases outside gene matches: 9. The CDR3 is 17 amino acids. Here the CDR3 reads CATSRDSSSGLYNEQFF. CDR3 nucleotides: TGTGCCACCAGCAGAGATTCCAGTAGCGGGTTATACAATGAGCAGTTCTTC.

The chain has TRBV13 and TRBJ2-7, with D hard to call. This CDR3 has 13 amino acids. Looked up from germline, CDR1 is PRHDT and CDR2 is FYEKMQ (reference sequence). V lost 5 bases, J lost 6 bases, and 14 bases lay in between. CDR3 nucleotides: TGTGCCAGCAGCCCAACAAGTGAGAGCGAGCAGTACTTC. This sequence encodes CASSPTSESEQYF.

V and J are TRBV14 and TRBJ1-1; tentatively, D is TRBD1 (5 bases). This CDR3 is 15 amino acids long. Germline-derived CDR1 and CDR2 are SGHDN and FVKESK. V was cut by 4 bases and J by 3 bases, with 15 bases left in between. The CDR3 sequence: CASSLQSGTYTEAFF. For the CDR3, the DNA is TGTGCCAGCAGCCTTCAGTCAGGGACTTACACTGAAGCTTTCTTT.

V gene TRBV21-1 combines with J gene TRBJ2-7; the table's D call of TRBD1 was not tested on the DNA. TRBV21-1 is noted as a pseudogene. The CDR3 sequence is 16 residues long. The CDR3 reads CASIERAGTENYEQYF. In DNA form, the CDR3 reads TGTGCCAGCATCGAAAGGGCCGGGACAGAAAACTACGAGCAGTACTTC.

The CDR3, as DNA: TGTGCCACCAGCTTGACTCCCGGGTACACGGATACGCAGTATTTT. Amino acid sequence: CATSLTPGYTDTQYF. This rearrangement joins TRBV15 to TRBJ2-3; D gene unclear. Germline CDR1 and CDR2: LNHNV and YYDKDF (reference sequence). This CDR3 spans 15 amino acids. V lost 5 bases and J lost 6, with 18 bases in between.

The chain recombines TRBV28 with TRBJ1-2; a possible D gene is TRBD1 (6 bases). Germline V lookup: CDR1 MDHEN, CDR2 SYDVKM. The CDR3 sequence is 13 residues long. V was pared by 8 bases and J by 5 bases, with 15 bases between. The CDR3 DNA is TGTGCCAGCGGAGACTTCCAGGGGTATGGCTACACCTTC. Residues: CASGDFQGYGYTF.

The chain couples TRBV2 to TRBJ1-2, with D possibly matching TRBD1 (6 bases). V lost 2 bases to trimming and J lost 6 bases, with 7 bases between them. CDR1 is SNHLY, CDR2 FYNNEI, per germline. The CDR3 loop spans 12 amino acids. CDR3 sequence: CASSETGNGYTF. CDR3 bases: TGTGCCAGCAGTGAAACAGGGAATGGCTACACCTTC.

The V call is TRBV2, the J call TRBJ1-1; D remains ambiguous. V gave up 6 bases and J gave up 7 bases, with 9 bases separating them. The CDR3 totals 11 residues. The germline CDR1 and CDR2 sequences are SNHLY and FYNNEI. CDR3 in amino acids: CASRGKYEAFF. The DNA of the CDR3 is TGTGCCAGCAGGGGTAAATATGAAGCTTTCTTT.

CDR3 amino acids: CASSLDRNKNTEAFF. As DNA, the CDR3 is TGTGCCAGCAGTCTGGACAGGAACAAGAACACTGAAGCTTTCTTT. J is TRBJ1-1 and V is TRBV6-2 or TRBV6-3, with TRBD1 identical over 7 bases. The V gene end was trimmed by 5 bases and the J gene end by 1 base; junction bases not matched to a gene: 7. The CDR3 has 15 amino acids. CDR1 is MNHEY, CDR2 SVGEGT, per germline.

The V call is TRBV11-1, the J call TRBJ2-7; D is unclear. The CDR3 has 12 residues. Germline loops: CDR1 SGHAT, CDR2 FQDESV (reference sequence). Trimming stripped 6 bases from V and 2 bases from J, with 8 bases between. Written as DNA, the CDR3 is TGTGCCAGCAGTAACCCCGCCTACGAGCAGTACTTC. Amino acid sequence: CASSNPAYEQYF.

This chain links TRBV21-1 with TRBJ2-7. TRBV21-1 is labeled a pseudogene. This CDR3 has 13 amino acids. The CDR3 coding sequence is TGTGCCCGGGCTGACTTTACCTCCTACGAGCAGTACTTC. Translating it yields CARADFTSYEQYF.